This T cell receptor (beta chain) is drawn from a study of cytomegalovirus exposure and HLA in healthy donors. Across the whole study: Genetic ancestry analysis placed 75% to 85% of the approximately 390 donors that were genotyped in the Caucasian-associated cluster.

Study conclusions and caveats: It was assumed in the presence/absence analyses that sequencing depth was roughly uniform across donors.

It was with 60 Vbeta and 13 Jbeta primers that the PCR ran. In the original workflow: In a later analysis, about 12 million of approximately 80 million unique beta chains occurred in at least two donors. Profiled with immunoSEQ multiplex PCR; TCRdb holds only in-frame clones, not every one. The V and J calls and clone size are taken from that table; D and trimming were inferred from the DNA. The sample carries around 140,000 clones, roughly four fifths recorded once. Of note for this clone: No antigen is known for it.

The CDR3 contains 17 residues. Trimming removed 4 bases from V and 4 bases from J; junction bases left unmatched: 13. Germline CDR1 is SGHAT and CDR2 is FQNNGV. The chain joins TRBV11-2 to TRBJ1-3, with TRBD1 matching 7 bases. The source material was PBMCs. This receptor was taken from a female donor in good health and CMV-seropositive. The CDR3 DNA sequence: TGTGCCAGCAGCTCACCCGGACAGGAGCGAGTAGGAAACACCATATATTTT. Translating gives CASSSPGQERVGNTIYF.